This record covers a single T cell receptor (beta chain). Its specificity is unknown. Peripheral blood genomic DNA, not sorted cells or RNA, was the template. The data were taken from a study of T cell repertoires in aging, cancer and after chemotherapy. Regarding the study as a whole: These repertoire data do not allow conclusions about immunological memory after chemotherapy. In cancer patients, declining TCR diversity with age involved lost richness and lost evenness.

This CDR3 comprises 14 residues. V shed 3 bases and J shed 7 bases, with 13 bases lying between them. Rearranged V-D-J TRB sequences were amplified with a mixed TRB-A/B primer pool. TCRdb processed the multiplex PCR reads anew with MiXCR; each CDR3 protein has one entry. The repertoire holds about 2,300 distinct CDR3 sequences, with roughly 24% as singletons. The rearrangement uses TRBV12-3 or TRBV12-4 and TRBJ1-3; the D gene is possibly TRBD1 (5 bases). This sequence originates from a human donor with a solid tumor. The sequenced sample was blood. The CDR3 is CASSFSGGGNTIYF. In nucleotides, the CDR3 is TGTGCCAGCAGTTTTTCGGGGGGGGGGAACACCATATATTTT.